These 19 T cell receptor beta chains were sequenced from one sample in a study of cytomegalovirus exposure and HLA in healthy donors. PCR employed 60 Vbeta and 13 Jbeta primers. Profiled with immunoSEQ multiplex PCR; TCRdb holds only in-frame clones, not every one. The sample has some 90,000 clones, about 74% seen once. Sequences were obtained from PBMCs. The receptors come from a man between 40 and 49 years old in good health and CMV-seronegative.

This chain links TRBV15 with TRBJ2-5; tentatively, D is TRBD2 (5 bases). The end of the DNA aligns better with TRBJ2-7, so the J call may be wrong. Germline V gives CDR1 LNHNV, CDR2 YYDKDF (reference sequence). The CDR3 contains 15 residues. In DNA form, the CDR3 reads TGTGCCACCAGCGCAGAGGGCAGGCAGATCTACGAGCAGTACTTC. This encodes CATSAEGRQIYEQYF.

The CDR3 here is CASSAGTGVDTQYF. The DNA of the CDR3 is TGTGCCAGCTCCGCAGGGACAGGGGTAGATACGCAGTATTTT. This chain connects TRBV28 to TRBJ2-3; 10 bases align to TRBD1. J lost 5 bases, V lost 8 bases, and 7 bases had no gene match. The CDR3 has 14 residues. In germline, CDR1 is MDHEN, CDR2 SYDVKM. The whole variable domain, remainder taken from reference TRBV28 and TRBJ2-3, is DVKVTQSSRYLVKRTGEKVFLECVQDMDHENMFWYRQDPGLGLRLIYFSYDVKMKEKGDIPEGYSVSREKKERFSLILESASTNQTSMYLCASSAGTGVDTQYFGPGTRLTVL.

CDR3 residues: CASSLGQGGAYTF. CDR3 DNA: TGCGCCAGCAGCTTGGGACAGGGTGGTGCATACACCTTC. The chain combines TRBV4-1 with TRBJ1-2; TRBD1 aligns across 9 bases. V dropped 5 bases and J dropped 11; count of bases not matched to a gene: 9. This CDR3 has 13 residues. Germline-derived CDR1 and CDR2 are MGHRA and YSYEKL.

The genes are TRBV30 and TRBJ2-1; 9 bases map to TRBD2. The junction had 12 bases not matched to a gene; V was cut back by 1 base and J by 5 bases. Germline V gives CDR1 GTSNPN, CDR2 SVGIG (reference sequence). The CDR3 has 17 amino acids. This CDR3 reads CAWSGRLAGVRNNEQFF. CDR3 DNA: TGTGCCTGGAGTGGCCGGTTAGCGGGGGTTCGTAACAATGAGCAGTTCTTC.

The rearrangement joins TRBV13 to TRBJ1-5, with TRBD1 matching 7 bases. The germline CDR1 and CDR2 sequences are PRHDT and FYEKMQ (reference sequence). The CDR3 is 14 amino acids. After removal of 5 bases from V and 3 bases from J, the junction contained 4 bases not matched to a gene. The CDR3 here is CASSTTGDNQPQHF. The CDR3, as DNA: TGTGCCAGCAGCACTACAGGGGACAATCAGCCCCAGCATTTT.

This clone was seen a single time. V gene TRBV5-4 combines with J gene TRBJ2-2; possibly TRBD1 for D (6 bases). This CDR3 region has 16 residues. Germline V CDR1 and CDR2: SGHNT, YYREEE (reference sequence). Trimming removed 2 bases from V and 5 bases from J, with 16 bases in between. CDR3 protein: CASSFSIQGGTGELFF. CDR3 nucleotides: TGTGCCAGCAGCTTTAGTATACAGGGTGGGACCGGGGAGCTGTTTTTT. The variable domain in full, completed from reference TRBV5-4 and TRBJ2-2, reads ETGVTQSPTHLIKTRGQQVTLRCSSQSGHNTVSWYQQALGQGPQFIFQYYREEENGRGNFPPRFSGLQFPNYSSELNVNALELDDSALYLCASSFSIQGGTGELFFGEGSRLTVL.

The chain carries TRBV7-3 and TRBJ2-4; possibly TRBD1 for D (7 bases). This CDR3 region has 18 residues. Deletions cut 5 bases from V and 0 bases from J, with 20 bases between. Per germline, CDR1 SGHTA and CDR2 FQGTGA. CDR3 in DNA: TGTGCCAGCAGCCCGCCTCGCGGGACAGCAAAAGCCAAAAACATTCAGTACTTC. Amino acid sequence: CASSPPRGTAKAKNIQYF. Variable domain in full (rest from reference TRBV7-3 and TRBJ2-4): GAGVSQTPSNKVTEKGKYVELRCDPISGHTALYWYRQSLGQGPEFLIYFQGTGAADDSGLPNDRFFAVRPEGSVSTLKIQRTERGDSAVYLCASSPPRGTAKAKNIQYFGAGTRLSVL.

This rearrangement joins TRBV5-1 to TRBJ2-5, with 10 bases identical to TRBD1. The J call could be wrong; TRBJ2-7 is a better fit for the DNA end. The CDR3 is made up of 15 amino acids. Germline values: CDR1 SGHRS, CDR2 YFSETQ. CDR3 coding DNA: TGCGCCAGCAGCAGGTCCGGGACAGGGGCCTACGAGCAGTACTTC. The encoded protein is CASSRSGTGAYEQYF.

The chain is built from TRBV29-1 and TRBJ2-5, with 10 bases matching TRBD2. CDR3 length: 12 amino acids. The germline V gene encodes CDR1 SQVTM and CDR2 ANQGSEA. After removal of 8 bases from V and 3 bases from J, the junction contained 3 bases not matched to a gene. The CDR3 DNA sequence: TGCAGCTCCCTAGCGGGGGAAGAGACCCAGTACTTC. Encoded protein: CSSLAGEETQYF.

V is TRBV7-2 and J is TRBJ2-5; 8 bases line up with TRBD2. Per the germline V gene, CDR1 is SGHTA and CDR2 is FQGNSA. The CDR3 length is 15 residues. The V and J ends lost 2 bases and 0 bases, in that order; junction bases with no gene match: 2. CDR3 in DNA: TGTGCCAGCAGCTTAATAGCGGGGTACCAAGAGACCCAGTACTTC. Translated: CASSLIAGYQETQYF.

The V call is TRBV18, the J call TRBJ1-5; 9 bases agree with TRBD1. Trimming removed 3 bases from V and 5 bases from J; junction bases left unmatched: 2. This CDR3 contains 14 residues. In germline, CDR1 is KGHSH, CDR2 LQKENI. CDR3 amino acids: CASSPGQGYQPQHF. CDR3 DNA: TGTGCCAGCTCACCGGGACAGGGATATCAGCCCCAGCATTTT. Supplemented by reference TRBV18 and TRBJ1-5, the full variable domain reads NAGVMQNPRHLVRRRGQEARLRCSPMKGHSHVYWYRQLPEEGLKFMVYLQKENIIDESGMPKERFSAEFPKEGPSILRIQQVVRGDSAAYFCASSPGQGYQPQHFGDGTRLSIL.

The chain recombines TRBV7-3 with TRBJ1-1, with no clear D. V lost 1 base and J lost 5, with 14 bases in between. This CDR3 is built from 15 residues. The germline V gene encodes CDR1 SGHTA and CDR2 FQGTGA. The CDR3 reads CASSLSDVGRTEAFF. DNA for the CDR3: TGTGCCAGCAGCTTAAGTGATGTGGGGAGGACTGAAGCTTTCTTT.

The chain recombines TRBV9 with TRBJ1-2, with unresolved D. Per germline, CDR1 SGDLS and CDR2 YYNGEE. The germline V and J ends were trimmed by 4 bases and 10 bases, with 20 bases remaining between them. This CDR3 is 14 amino acids long. The CDR3 DNA sequence: TGTGCCAGCAGCCCTACCAATACCGCGCAACTCTACACCTTC. Its translation: CASSPTNTAQLYTF.

In DNA, the CDR3 is TGTGCCAGCACCGAGAGGAGGTCCCTCGCCGGGGAGCTGTTTTTT. Its protein is CASTERRSLAGELFF. The chain recombines TRBV7-8 with TRBJ2-2, with D perhaps matching TRBD2 (5 bases). From germline, CDR1 is SGHVS and CDR2 FQNEAQ. With 7 bases removed from V and 6 bases from J, the gap between germline ends came to 18 bases. This CDR3 has 15 residues.

The V call is TRBV28, the J call TRBJ1-2, with D possibly TRBD1 on 5 matching bases. Germline loops: CDR1 MDHEN, CDR2 SYDVKM. Trimming pared 4 bases from V and 1 base from J, leaving 10 bases between. The CDR3 is 14 residues long. The CDR3 DNA follows: TGTGCCAGCAGTTCCGGACATGTTAACTATGGCTACACCTTC. As protein: CASSSGHVNYGYTF.

V usage is TRBV4-2 and J usage is TRBJ2-2, with TRBD2 identical over 9 bases. CDR3 length: 18 amino acids. V lost 6 bases, J lost 4 bases, and 15 bases stayed unmatched. Germline CDR1 is LGHNA and CDR2 is YNFKEQ. CDR3 sequence: CASRGRGGGAEFTGELFF. The DNA for the CDR3 is TGTGCCAGCAGGGGCCGTGGCGGGGGGGCCGAGTTCACCGGGGAGCTGTTTTTT.

This chain connects TRBV27 to TRBJ2-1, with TRBD1 identical over 7 bases. The germline V gene has CDR1 MNHEY and CDR2 SMNVEV (reference sequence). V dropped 5 bases and J dropped 5; count of bases not matched to a gene: 6. CDR3 length: 14 residues. In nucleotides, the CDR3 is TGTGCCAGCAGTGCCTACAGGGGTAACAATGAGCAGTTCTTC. The encoded protein is CASSAYRGNNEQFF.

The DNA of the CDR3 is TGTGCCAGCAGTTTAGAAGTGTATGGCAGGGGGAACACTGAAGCTTTCTTT. It yields the protein CASSLEVYGRGNTEAFF. J is TRBJ1-1 and V is TRBV28, with D possibly being TRBD1 (6 bases). The CDR3 runs to 17 residues. Trimming stripped 2 bases from V and 1 base from J, with 17 bases between. Germline CDR1 MDHEN, CDR2 SYDVKM.

The V call is TRBV29-1, the J call TRBJ2-1; TRBD1 matches at 10 bases. Trimming cost V 5 bases and J 8 bases; bases outside gene matches: 21. The V gene's germline CDR1 is SQVTM and CDR2 ANQGSEA. The CDR3 is made up of 18 amino acids. CDR3 coding DNA: TGCAGCGTTTTCCCGGGACAGGGGAGCCGTTCACAATGGGATGAGCAGTTCTTC. It translates to CSVFPGQGSRSQWDEQFF.